The clone carrying this TCR beta chain was picked up a small number of times. Its antigen is currently unknown. This record comes from a study of beta chain features in type 1 diabetes. General study findings and limits: Naive, central memory and Treg TCRB repertoires appeared more alike in patients than in healthy donors.

Sequencing targeted expressed TCRB transcripts, as all isolated RNA had been reverse transcribed. For naive, central memory and regulatory T cell samples, reads averaged roughly 3.5 million. The table came from immunoSEQ multiplex PCR; TCRdb's copy has only in-frame clones and leaves some out. The sample holds about 350,000 clones, about 20% seen once. Germline V gene sequence: CDR1 SGHRS, CDR2 YFSETQ. V lost 2 bases and J 6 bases, leaving 6 bases between the germline ends. The CDR3 has 12 amino acids. Sequenced sample: naive CD4+ T cells from blood. The sequence came from a woman between 18 and 30 years old in good health. This chain uses TRBV5-1 with TRBJ2-1, with D uncertain. In DNA form, the CDR3 reads TGCGCCAGCAGCTTCAGCGCCAATGAGCAGTTCTTC. Protein: CASSFSANEQFF.